A selection of T cell receptor beta chains follows, all from one sample in a study of blood T cells in healthy people across ages. TCRdb fed the 5' RACE reads into MiXCR, producing one record per CDR3 protein. The sample contains 1.5 million or so distinct CDR3 sequences, roughly 43% of which appear only once. The material sequenced was blood. These receptors all come from a woman aged 18 to 35 in good health. CDR3s include the opening cysteine and the closing phenylalanine or tryptophan. A D gene is named only where the DNA matches it firmly. A row's size may be missing; if present it is once, few, many or a size class.

J	V	D	size	CDR3	DNA
TRBJ2-7	TRBV11-2	-	-	CASTHRAHSYEQYF	TGTGCCAGCACCCACAGGGCACACTCCTACGAGCAGTACTTC
TRBJ2-1	TRBV4-1	TRBD2	few	CASRQSGGSTNEQFF	TGCGCCAGCAGACAGAGCGGGGGGTCAACCAATGAGCAGTTCTTC
TRBJ1-1	TRBV7-2	-	-	CASRSPDRSTEAFF	TGTGCCAGCAGATCTCCGGACAGATCTACTGAAGCTTTCTTT
TRBJ2-3	TRBV7-9	TRBD2	-	CASSLLAGGASDTQYF	TGTGCCAGCAGCCTCTTAGCGGGGGGAGCGTCAGATACGCAGTATTTT
TRBJ1-2	TRBV5-1	TRBD1	-	CASSLGEQGTQATNYGYTF	TGCGCCAGCAGCTTGGGCGAACAGGGGACTCAAGCTACTAACTATGGCTACACCTTC
TRBJ2-7	TRBV29-1	-	few	CVDSGRSYEQYF	TGCGTTGACAGTGGTCGCTCCTACGAGCAGTACTTC
TRBJ2-5	TRBV20-1	-	-	CSARYQSVTQYF	TGCAGTGCTAGGTATCAGAGTGTGACCCAGTACTTC
TRBJ2-1	TRBV30	TRBD1	-	CAWSTGQGANVNEQFF	TGTGCCTGGAGTACCGGACAGGGGGCGAATGTCAATGAGCAGTTCTTC
TRBJ2-5	TRBV28	-	-	CASLSLGGGSYNEQYF	TGTGCCAGCTTAAGCCTTGGGGGGGGCTCCTACAATGAGCAGTACTTC
TRBJ2-5	TRBV4-3	TRBD2	-	CASSLQPTSVVINDQYF	TGCGCCAGCAGCCTCCAGCCGACTAGCGTAGTTATCAATGATCAGTACTTC
TRBJ1-5	TRBV4-3	-	-	CASSQDWGQGKSNQPQHF	TGCGCCAGCAGCCAAGATTGGGGGCAGGGTAAAAGCAATCAGCCCCAGCATTTT